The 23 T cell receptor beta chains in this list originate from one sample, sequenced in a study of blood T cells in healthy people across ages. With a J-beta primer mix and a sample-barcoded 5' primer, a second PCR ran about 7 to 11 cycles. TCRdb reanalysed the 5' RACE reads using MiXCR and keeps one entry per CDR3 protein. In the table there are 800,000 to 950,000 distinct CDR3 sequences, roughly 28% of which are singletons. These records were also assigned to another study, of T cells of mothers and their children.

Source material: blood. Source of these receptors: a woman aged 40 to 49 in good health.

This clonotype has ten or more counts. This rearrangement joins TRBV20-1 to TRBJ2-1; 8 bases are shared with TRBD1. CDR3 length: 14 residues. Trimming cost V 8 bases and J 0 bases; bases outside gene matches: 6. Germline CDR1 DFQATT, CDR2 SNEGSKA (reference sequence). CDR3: CSSPGQVSYNEQFF. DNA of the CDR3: TGCAGTTCCCCGGGACAGGTCTCCTACAATGAGCAGTTCTTC.

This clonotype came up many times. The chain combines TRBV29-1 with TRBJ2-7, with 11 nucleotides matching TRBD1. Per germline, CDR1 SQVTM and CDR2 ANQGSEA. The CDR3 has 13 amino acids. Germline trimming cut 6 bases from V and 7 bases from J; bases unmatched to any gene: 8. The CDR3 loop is CSVTGTGGWEQYF. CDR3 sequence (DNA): TGCAGCGTCACCGGGACAGGGGGTTGGGAGCAGTACTTC.

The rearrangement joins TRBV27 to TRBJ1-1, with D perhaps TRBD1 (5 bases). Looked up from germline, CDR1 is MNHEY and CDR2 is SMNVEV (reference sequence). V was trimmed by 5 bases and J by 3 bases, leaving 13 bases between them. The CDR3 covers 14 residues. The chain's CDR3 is CASSGARRYTEAFF. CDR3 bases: TGTGCCAGCAGTGGGGCCCGGAGGTACACTGAAGCTTTCTTT.

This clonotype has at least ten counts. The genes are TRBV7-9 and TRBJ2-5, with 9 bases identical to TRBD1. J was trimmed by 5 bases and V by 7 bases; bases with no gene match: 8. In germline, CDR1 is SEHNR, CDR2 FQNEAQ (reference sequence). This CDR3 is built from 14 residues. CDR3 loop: CASTPGTGWETQYF. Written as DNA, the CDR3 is TGTGCCAGCACCCCGGGGACAGGGTGGGAGACCCAGTACTTC.

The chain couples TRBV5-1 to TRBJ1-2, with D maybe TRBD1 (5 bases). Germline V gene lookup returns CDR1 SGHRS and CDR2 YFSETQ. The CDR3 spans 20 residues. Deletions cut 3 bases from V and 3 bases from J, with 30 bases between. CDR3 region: CASSSSGARGVLLSDYGYTF. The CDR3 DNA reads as TGCGCCAGCAGCTCCTCCGGTGCGAGGGGAGTCTTACTTTCAGACTATGGCTACACCTTC.

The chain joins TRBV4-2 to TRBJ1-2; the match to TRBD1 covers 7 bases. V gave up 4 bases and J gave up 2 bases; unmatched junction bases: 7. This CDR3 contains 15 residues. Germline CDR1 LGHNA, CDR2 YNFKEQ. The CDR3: CASSRPGQINYGYTF. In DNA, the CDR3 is TGTGCCAGCAGCCGTCCGGGACAGATAAACTATGGCTACACCTTC.

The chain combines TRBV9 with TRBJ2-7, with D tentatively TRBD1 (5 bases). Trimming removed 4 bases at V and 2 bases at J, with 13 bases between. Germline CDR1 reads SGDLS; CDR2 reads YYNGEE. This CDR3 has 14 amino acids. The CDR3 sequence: CASSRGRTPYEQYF. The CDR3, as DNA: TGTGCCAGCAGCCGCGGAAGGACACCCTACGAGCAGTACTTC.

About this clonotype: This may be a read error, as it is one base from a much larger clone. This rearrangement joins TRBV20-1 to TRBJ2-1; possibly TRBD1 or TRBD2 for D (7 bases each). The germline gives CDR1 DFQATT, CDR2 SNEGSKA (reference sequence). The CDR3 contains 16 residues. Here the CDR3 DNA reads TGCAGTGCTAGAGTGTTCACAGGGGAGGGCTACAATGAGCAGTGCTTC. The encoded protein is CSARVFTGEGYNEQCF.

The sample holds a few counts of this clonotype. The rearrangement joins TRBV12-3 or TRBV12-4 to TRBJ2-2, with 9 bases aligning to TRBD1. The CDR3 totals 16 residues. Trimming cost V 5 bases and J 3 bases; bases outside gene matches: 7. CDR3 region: CASSKRTGEDTGELFF. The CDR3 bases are TGTGCCAGCAGTAAACGGACAGGGGAGGACACCGGGGAGCTGTTTTTT.

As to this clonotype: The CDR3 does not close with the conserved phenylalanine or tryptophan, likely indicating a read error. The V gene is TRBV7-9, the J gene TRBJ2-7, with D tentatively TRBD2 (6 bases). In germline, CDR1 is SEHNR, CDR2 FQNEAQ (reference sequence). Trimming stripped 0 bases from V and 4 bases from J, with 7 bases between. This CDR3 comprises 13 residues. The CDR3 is CASSLAGTYEQYC. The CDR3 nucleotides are TGTGCCAGCAGCTTAGCAGGGACTTACGAGCAGTACTGC.

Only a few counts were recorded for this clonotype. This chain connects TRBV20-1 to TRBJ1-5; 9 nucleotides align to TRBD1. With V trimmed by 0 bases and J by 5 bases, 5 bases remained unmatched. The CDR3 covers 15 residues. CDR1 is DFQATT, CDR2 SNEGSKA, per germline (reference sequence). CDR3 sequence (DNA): TGCAGTGCTAGAGAAACAGGGGGCGCGGATCAGCCCCAGCATTTT. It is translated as CSARETGGADQPQHF.

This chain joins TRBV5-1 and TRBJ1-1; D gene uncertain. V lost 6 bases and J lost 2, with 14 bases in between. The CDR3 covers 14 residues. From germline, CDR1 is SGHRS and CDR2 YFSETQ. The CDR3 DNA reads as TGCGCCAGCACCCGGACGGACTCAAACACTGAAGCTTTCTTT. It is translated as CASTRTDSNTEAFF.

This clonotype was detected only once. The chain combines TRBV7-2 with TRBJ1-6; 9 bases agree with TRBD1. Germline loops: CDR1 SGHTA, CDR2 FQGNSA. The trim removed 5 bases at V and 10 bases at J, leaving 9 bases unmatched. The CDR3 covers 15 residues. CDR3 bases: TGTGCCAGCAGCGTGACAGGGGGTACCCAATCACCCCTCCACTTT. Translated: CASSVTGGTQSPLHF.

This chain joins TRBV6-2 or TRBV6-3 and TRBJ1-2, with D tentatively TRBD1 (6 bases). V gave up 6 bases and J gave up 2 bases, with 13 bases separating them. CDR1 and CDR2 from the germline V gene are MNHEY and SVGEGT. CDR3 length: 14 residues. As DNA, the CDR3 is TGTGCCAGCAGCTTGGACAGAATCAACTATGGCTACACCTTC. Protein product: CASSLDRINYGYTF.

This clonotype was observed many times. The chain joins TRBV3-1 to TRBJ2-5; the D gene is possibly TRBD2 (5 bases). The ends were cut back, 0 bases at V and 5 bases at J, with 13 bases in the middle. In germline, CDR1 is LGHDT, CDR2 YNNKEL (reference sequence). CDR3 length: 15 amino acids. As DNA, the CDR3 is TGTGCCAGCAGCCAAGAGCTCAGGAGAGGGGAGACCCAGTACTTC. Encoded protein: CASSQELRRGETQYF.

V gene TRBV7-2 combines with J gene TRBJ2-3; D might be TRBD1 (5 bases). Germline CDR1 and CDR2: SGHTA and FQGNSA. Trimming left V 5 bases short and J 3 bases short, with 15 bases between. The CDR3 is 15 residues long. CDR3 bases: TGTGCCAGCAGCACCATCCCCAGGGCGACAGATACGCAGTATTTT. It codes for CASSTIPRATDTQYF. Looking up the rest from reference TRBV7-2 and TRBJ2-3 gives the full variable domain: GAGVSQSPSNKVTEKGKDVELRCDPISGHTALYWYRQSLGQGLEFLIYFQGNSAPDKSGLPSDRFSAERTGGSVSTLTIQRTQQEDSAVYLCASSTIPRATDTQYFGPGTRLTVL.

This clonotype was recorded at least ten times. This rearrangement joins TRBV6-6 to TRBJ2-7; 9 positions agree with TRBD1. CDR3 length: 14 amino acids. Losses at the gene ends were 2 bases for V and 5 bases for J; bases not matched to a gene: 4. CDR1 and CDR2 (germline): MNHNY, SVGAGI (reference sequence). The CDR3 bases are TGTGCCAGCAGTTACCAGGGACAGGGTGACGAGCAGTACTTC. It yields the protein CASSYQGQGDEQYF.

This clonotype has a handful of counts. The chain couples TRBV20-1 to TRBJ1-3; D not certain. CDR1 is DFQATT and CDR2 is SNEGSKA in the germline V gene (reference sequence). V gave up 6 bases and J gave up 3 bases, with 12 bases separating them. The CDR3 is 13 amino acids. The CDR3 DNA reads TGCAGTGCAGGAGGGTTGGGTGGAAACACCATATATTTT. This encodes CSAGGLGGNTIYF.

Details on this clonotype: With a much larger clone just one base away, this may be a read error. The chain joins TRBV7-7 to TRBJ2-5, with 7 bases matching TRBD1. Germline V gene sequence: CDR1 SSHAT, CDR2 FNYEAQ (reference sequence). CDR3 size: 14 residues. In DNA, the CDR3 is TGTGCTAACAGCTCAAGACAGGGCCAAGAGACCCAGTACTTC. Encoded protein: CANSSRQGQETQYF.

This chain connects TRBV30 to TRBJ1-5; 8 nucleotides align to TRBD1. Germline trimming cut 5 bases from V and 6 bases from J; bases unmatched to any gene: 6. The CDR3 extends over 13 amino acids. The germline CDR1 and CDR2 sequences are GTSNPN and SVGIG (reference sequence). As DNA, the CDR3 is TGTGCCTGGGGAACAGGGGGAGGTCAGCCCCAGCATTTT. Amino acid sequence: CAWGTGGGQPQHF.

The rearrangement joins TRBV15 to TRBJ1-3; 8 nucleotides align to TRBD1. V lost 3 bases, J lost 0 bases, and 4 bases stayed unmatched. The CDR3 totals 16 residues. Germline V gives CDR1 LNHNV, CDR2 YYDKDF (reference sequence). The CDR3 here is CATSRTGVSSGNTIYF. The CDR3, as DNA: TGTGCCACCAGCAGGACAGGGGTCTCCTCTGGAAACACCATATATTTT.

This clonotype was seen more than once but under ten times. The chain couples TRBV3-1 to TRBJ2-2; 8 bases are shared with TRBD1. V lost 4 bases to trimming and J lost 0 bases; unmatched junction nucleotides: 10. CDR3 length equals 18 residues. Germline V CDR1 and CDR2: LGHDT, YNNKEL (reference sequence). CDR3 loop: CASSPRPGGSANTGELFF. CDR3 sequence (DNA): TGTGCCAGCAGCCCTAGGCCAGGGGGCTCCGCGAACACCGGGGAGCTGTTTTTT.

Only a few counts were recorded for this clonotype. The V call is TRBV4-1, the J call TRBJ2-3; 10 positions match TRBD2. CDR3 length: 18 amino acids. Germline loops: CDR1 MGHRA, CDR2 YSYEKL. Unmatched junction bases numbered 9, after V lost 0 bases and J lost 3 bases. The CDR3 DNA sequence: TGCGCCAGCAGCCAAGACGGAGCGGGGGGGCCTAAAACAGATACGCAGTATTTT. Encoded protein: CASSQDGAGGPKTDTQYF.